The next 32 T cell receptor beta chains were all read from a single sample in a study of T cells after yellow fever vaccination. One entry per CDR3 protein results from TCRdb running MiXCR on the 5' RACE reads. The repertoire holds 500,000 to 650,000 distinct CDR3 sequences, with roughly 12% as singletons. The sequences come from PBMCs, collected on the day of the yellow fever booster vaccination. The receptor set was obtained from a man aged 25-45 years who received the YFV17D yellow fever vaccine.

DNA for the CDR3: TGCGCCAGCAGCCAAGATCCGACAGAGACCCAGTACTTC. Its protein is CASSQDPTETQYF. The V and J genes are TRBV4-1 and TRBJ2-5, with D uncertain. The length of the CDR3 is 13 residues. Germline CDR1 MGHRA, CDR2 YSYEKL. V was trimmed by 0 bases and J by 4 bases, leaving 6 bases between them.

CDR3 in DNA: TGTGCCAGCAGAACCCAGAACACTGAAGCTTTCTTT. Its protein is CASRTQNTEAFF. The gene calls are TRBV28 and TRBJ1-1, with D uncertain. Trimming removed 6 bases from V and 1 base from J, with 6 bases in between. CDR1 and CDR2 from the germline V gene are MDHEN and SYDVKM. This CDR3 spans 12 amino acids.

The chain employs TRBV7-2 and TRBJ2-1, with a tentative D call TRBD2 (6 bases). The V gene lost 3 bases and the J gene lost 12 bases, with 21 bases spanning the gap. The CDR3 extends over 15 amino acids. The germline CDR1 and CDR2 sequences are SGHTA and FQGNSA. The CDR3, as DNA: TGTGCCAGCAGCTTTGGTCCAGAACTCGCCGGGGGGCAGTTCTTC. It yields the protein CASSFGPELAGGQFF. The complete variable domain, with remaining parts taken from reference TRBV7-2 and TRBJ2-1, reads GAGVSQSPSNKVTEKGKDVELRCDPISGHTALYWYRQSLGQGLEFLIYFQGNSAPDKSGLPSDRFSAERTGGSVSTLTIQRTQQEDSAVYLCASSFGPELAGGQFFGPGTRLTVL.

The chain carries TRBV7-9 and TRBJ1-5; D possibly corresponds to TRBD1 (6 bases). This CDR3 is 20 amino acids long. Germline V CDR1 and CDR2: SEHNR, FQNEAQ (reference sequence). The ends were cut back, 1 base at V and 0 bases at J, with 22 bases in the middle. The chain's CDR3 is CASSLVEGLGTRVSNQPQHF. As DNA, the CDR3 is TGTGCCAGCAGCTTAGTCGAGGGGTTGGGGACAAGGGTTAGCAATCAGCCCCAGCATTTT.

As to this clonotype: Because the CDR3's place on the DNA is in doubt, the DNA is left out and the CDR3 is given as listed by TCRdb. The CDR3 sequence: CSTSGALSTDTQYF. V usage is TRBV20-1 and J usage is TRBJ2-3; TRBD2 reflects the table's D call only, with no check against the DNA. Per the germline V gene, CDR1 is DFQATT and CDR2 is SNEGSKA (reference sequence). The CDR3 numbers 14 amino acids, ends counted.

This CDR3 is CASSFLWEGQDEQFF. Written as DNA, the CDR3 is TGCGCCAGCAGCTTTCTGTGGGAGGGCCAGGATGAGCAGTTCTTC. This rearrangement joins TRBV5-1 to TRBJ2-1; TRBD2 agrees at 7 bases. After removal of 2 bases from V and 8 bases from J, the junction contained 10 bases not matched to a gene. Germline CDR1 is SGHRS and CDR2 is YFSETQ. The CDR3 contains 15 residues.

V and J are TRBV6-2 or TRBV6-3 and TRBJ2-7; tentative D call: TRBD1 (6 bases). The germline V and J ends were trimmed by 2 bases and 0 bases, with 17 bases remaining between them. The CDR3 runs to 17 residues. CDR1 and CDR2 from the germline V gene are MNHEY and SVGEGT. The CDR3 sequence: CASSYGPQGKSSYEQYF. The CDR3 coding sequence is TGTGCCAGCAGTTACGGGCCCCAGGGGAAAAGCTCCTACGAGCAGTACTTC.

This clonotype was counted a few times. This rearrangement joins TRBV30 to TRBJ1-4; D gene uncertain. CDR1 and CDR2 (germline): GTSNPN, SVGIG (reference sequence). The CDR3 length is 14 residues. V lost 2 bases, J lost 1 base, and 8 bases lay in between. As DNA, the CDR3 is TGTGCCTGGAGTTGGACGGAAACTAATGAAAAACTGTTTTTT. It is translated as CAWSWTETNEKLFF.

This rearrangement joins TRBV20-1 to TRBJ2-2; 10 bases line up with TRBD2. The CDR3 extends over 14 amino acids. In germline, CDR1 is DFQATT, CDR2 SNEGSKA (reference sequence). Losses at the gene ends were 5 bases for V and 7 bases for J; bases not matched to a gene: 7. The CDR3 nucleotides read TGCAGTGCTCTAGCGGGAGCTTCCGTCGGGGAGCTGTTTTTT. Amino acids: CSALAGASVGELFF.

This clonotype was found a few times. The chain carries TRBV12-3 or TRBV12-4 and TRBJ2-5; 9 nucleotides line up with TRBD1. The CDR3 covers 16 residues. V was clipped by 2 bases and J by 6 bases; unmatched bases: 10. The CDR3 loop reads CASSLPGTGFLKTQYF. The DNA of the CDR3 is TGTGCCAGCAGTTTACCGGGGACAGGGTTTCTGAAGACCCAGTACTTC.

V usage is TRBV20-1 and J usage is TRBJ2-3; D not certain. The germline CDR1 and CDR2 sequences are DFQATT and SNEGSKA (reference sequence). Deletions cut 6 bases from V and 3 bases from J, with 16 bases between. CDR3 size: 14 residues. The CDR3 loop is CSAPNSEETDTQYF. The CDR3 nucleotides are TGCAGTGCACCCAATTCTGAGGAAACAGATACGCAGTATTTT.

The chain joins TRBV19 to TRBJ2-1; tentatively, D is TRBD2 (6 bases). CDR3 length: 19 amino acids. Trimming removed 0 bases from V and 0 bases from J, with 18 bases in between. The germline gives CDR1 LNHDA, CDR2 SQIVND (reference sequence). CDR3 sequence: CASSIEGGGGTGSYNEQFF. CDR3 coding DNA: TGTGCCAGTAGTATAGAGGGGGGAGGCGGTACTGGCTCCTACAATGAGCAGTTCTTC.

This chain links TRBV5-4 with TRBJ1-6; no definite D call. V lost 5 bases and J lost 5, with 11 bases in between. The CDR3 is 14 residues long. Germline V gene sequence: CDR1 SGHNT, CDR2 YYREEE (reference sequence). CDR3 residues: CASSGRRNNSPLHF. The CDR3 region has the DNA TGTGCCAGCAGTGGTCGGCGGAATAATTCACCCCTCCACTTT.

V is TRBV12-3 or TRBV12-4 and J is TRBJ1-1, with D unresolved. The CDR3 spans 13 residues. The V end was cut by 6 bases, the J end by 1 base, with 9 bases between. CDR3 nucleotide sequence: TGTGCCAGCAGCTACTTAGGGAACACTGAAGCTTTCTTT. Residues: CASSYLGNTEAFF.

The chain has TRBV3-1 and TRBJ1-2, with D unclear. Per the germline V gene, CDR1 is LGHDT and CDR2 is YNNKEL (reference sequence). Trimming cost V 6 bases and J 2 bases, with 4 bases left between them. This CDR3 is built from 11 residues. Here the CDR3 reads CASSTNYGYTF. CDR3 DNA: TGTGCCAGCAGTACCAACTATGGCTACACCTTC.

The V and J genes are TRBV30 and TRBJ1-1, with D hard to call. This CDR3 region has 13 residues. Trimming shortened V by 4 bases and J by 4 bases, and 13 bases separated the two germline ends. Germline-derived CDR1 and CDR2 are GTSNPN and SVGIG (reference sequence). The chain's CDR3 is CAWNLKGPTEAFF. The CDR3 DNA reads TGTGCCTGGAACCTAAAGGGCCCCACTGAAGCTTTCTTT.

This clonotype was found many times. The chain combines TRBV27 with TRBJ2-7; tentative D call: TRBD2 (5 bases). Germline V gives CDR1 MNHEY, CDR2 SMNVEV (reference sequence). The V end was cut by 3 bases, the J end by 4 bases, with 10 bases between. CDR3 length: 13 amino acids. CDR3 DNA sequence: TGTGCCAGCAGTTTTGGGAGCAGGTACGAGCAGTACTTC. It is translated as CASSFGSRYEQYF.

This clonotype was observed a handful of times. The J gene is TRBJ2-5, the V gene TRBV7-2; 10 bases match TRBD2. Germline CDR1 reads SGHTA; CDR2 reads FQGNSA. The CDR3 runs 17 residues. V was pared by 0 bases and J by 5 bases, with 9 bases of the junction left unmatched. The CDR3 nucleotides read TGTGCCAGCAGCTTAGCTCTAGCGGGAGCTTGGTCGGAGACCCAGTACTTC. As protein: CASSLALAGAWSETQYF.

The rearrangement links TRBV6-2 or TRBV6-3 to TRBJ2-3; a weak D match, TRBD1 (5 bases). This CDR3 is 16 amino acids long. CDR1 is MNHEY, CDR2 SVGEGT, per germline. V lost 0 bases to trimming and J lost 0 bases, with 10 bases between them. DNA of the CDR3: TGTGCCAGCAGTTACTCACCGACAGTCAGCACAGATACGCAGTATTTT. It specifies CASSYSPTVSTDTQYF.

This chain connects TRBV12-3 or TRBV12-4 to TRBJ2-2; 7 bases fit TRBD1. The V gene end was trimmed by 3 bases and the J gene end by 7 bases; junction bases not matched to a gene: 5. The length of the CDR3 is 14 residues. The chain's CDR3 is CASSLRQGHGELFF. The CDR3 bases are TGTGCCAGCAGTTTGCGACAGGGACACGGGGAGCTGTTTTTT.

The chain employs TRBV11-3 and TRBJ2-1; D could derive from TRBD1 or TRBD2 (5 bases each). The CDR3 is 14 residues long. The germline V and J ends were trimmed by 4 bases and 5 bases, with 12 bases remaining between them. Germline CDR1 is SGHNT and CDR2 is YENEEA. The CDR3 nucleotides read TGTGCCAGCAGCTCCCTAGTGGGGGACAATGAGCAGTTCTTC. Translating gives CASSSLVGDNEQFF.

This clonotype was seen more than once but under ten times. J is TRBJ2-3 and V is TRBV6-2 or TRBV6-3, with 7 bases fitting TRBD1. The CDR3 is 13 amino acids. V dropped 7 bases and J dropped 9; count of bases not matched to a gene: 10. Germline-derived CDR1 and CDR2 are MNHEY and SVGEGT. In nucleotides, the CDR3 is TGTGCCAGCATCGGAACAGGGGTGCGGACGCAGTATTTT. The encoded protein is CASIGTGVRTQYF.

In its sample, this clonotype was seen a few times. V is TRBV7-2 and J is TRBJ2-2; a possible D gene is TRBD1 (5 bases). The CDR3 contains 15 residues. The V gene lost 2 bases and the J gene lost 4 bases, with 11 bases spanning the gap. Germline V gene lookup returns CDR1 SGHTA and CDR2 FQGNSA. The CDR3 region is CASSLTGHPTGELFF. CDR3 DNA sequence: TGTGCCAGCAGCTTAACCGGACATCCCACCGGGGAGCTGTTTTTT.

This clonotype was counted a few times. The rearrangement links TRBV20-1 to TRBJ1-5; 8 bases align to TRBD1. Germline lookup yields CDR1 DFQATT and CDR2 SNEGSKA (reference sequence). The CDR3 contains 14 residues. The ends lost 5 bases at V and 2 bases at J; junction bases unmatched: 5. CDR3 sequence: CSAPPGQGNQPQHF. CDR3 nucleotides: TGCAGTGCTCCACCGGGACAGGGCAATCAGCCCCAGCATTTT.

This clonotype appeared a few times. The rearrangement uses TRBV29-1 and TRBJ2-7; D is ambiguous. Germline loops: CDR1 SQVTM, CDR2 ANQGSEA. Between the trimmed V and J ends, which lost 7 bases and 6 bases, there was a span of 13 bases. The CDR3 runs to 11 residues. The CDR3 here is CSGLSGSEQYF. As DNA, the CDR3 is TGCAGCGGACTCTCCGGTTCCGAGCAGTACTTC.

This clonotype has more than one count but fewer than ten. The CDR3 coding sequence is TGTGCCAGCCTGGGGGCTAATGAGCAGTTCTTC. It yields the protein CASLGANEQFF. V gene TRBV19 combines with J gene TRBJ2-1; possibly TRBD1 for D (6 bases). Between the trimmed V and J ends, which lost 9 bases and 7 bases, there was a span of 10 bases. Germline CDR1 is LNHDA and CDR2 is SQIVND (reference sequence). This CDR3 comprises 11 residues.

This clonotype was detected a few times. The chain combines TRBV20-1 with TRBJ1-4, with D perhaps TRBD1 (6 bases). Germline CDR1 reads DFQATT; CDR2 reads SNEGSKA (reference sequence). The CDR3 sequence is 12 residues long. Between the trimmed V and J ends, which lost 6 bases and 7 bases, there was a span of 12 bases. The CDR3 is CSATGLTEKLFF. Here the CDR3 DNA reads TGCAGTGCCACAGGGTTAACTGAAAAACTGTTTTTT.

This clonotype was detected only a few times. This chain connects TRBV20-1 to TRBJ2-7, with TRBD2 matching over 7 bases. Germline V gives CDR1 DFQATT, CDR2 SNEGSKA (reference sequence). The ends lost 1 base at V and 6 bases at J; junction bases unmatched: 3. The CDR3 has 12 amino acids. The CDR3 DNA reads TGCAGTGCTAGAGCGCCGGGAGGCGAGCAGTACTTC. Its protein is CSARAPGGEQYF.

CDR3 nucleotide sequence: TGTGCCAGCAGTTACTCGAGGTCTAGGGCGGGAGCTGGTACGCAGTATTTT. Its protein is CASSYSRSRAGAGTQYF. The gene calls are TRBV6-5 and TRBJ2-3; the match to TRBD2 covers 7 bases. This CDR3 has 17 amino acids. The germline CDR1 and CDR2 sequences are MNHEY and SVGAGI. J was trimmed by 8 bases and V by 0 bases; bases with no gene match: 14.

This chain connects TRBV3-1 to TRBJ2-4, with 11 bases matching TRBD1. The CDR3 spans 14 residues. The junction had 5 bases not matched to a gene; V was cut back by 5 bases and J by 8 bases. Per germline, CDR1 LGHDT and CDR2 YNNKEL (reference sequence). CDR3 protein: CASSSGQGVHIQYF. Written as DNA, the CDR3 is TGTGCCAGCAGCTCGGGACAGGGGGTTCACATTCAGTACTTC.

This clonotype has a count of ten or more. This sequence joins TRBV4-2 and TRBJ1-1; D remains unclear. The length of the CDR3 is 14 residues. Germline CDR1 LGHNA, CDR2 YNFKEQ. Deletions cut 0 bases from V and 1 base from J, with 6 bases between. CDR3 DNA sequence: TGTGCCAGCAGCCAAGAAGAAAGGAACACTGAAGCTTTCTTT. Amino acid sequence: CASSQEERNTEAFF.

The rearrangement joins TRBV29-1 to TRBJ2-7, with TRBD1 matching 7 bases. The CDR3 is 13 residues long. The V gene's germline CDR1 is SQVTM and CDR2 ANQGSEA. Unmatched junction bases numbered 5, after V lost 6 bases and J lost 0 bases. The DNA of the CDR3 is TGCAGCGTGGACGGGACAGACTCCTACGAGCAGTACTTC. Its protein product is CSVDGTDSYEQYF.